This is a list of T cell receptor beta chains from one sample in a study of blood T cell repertoires in COVID-19. Sequencing was performed with immunoSEQ multiplex PCR; in TCRdb, only in-frame clones are kept and a portion is missing. This table has about 210,000 clones, roughly 77% appearing once. Sequencing was performed on PBMCs or T cells enriched from blood (not recorded which). These receptor sequences come from a man in his forties or fifties who had recovered from COVID-19. The CDR3 runs from the conserved cysteine through the conserved F or W. The order of the fields is J gene, clone size, V gene, D gene, CDR3 protein, CDR3 DNA. The D gene is left open where the match is weak. A row's size may be missing; if present it is once, few, many or a size class.

TRBJ2-3	once	TRBV7-3	TRBD2	CASSAAGGLGGTQYF	TGTGCCAGCAGCGCCGCGGGGGGGCTGGGTGGTACGCAGTATTTT
TRBJ1-2	NA	TRBV18	NA	CASSPSRQGLNGYTF	TGTGCCAGCTCACCCTCCAGGCAGGGTCTGAATGGCTACACCTTC
TRBJ1-1	NA	TRBV5-4	NA	CASSLAPGTPNEAFF	TGTGCCAGCAGCTTGGCTCCCGGGACACCTAATGAAGCTTTCTTT
TRBJ1-1	NA	TRBV19	TRBD1	CASSIGQGVNTEAFF	TGTGCCAGTAGTATAGGACAGGGAGTGAACACTGAAGCTTTCTTT
TRBJ2-6	NA	TRBV7-3	NA	CASSPSRSGANVLTF	TGTGCCAGCAGCCCGAGCCGCTCTGGGGCCAACGTCCTGACTTTC
TRBJ2-1	NA	TRBV6-5	NA	CASSSLGAGSYNEQFF	TGTGCCAGCAGTTCCCTCGGGGCGGGGAGTTACAATGAGCAGTTCTTC
TRBJ2-1	NA	TRBV7-3	TRBD2	CASSFGTSGGYEQFF	TGTGCCAGCAGCTTCGGGACTAGCGGGGGATATGAGCAGTTCTTC
TRBJ1-2	NA	TRBV6-5	TRBD1	CASRETGYYGYTF	TGTGCCAGCAGGGAGACAGGGTACTATGGCTACACCTTC
TRBJ1-3	many	TRBV7-6	NA	CASSSQTTGSFAFSGNTIYF	TGTGCCAGCAGCTCTCAAACAACAGGGTCCTTTGCCTTCTCTGGAAACACCATATATTTT
TRBJ2-1	NA	TRBV9	TRBD2	CASSPQPTSGTFF	TGTGCCAGCAGCCCCCAGCCGACTAGCGGGACGTTCTTC
TRBJ2-5	NA	TRBV7-9	NA	CASSSPPGETQYF	TGTGCCAGCAGCTCCCCACCGGGAGAGACCCAGTACTTC
TRBJ1-1	NA	TRBV6-4	TRBD1	CASSDSSSGGTEAFF	TGTGCCAGCAGTGACTCGAGTTCAGGGGGCACTGAAGCTTTCTTT
TRBJ2-3	NA	TRBV9	NA	CASSVGPRGTDTQYF	TGTGCCAGCAGCGTAGGCCCCCGGGGCACAGATACGCAGTATTTT
TRBJ2-5	NA	TRBV24-1	TRBD2	CATSDSGTSGIGTQYF	TGTGCCACCAGTGATTCCGGGACTAGCGGGATCGGGACCCAGTACTTC
TRBJ2-5	NA	TRBV5-1	TRBD2	CASSPLAGPSQETQYF	TGCGCCAGCAGCCCGCTAGCGGGGCCATCCCAAGAGACCCAGTACTTC
TRBJ1-1	NA	TRBV19	NA	CASSRGLWNTEAFF	TGTGCCAGTAGTAGGGGACTTTGGAACACTGAAGCTTTCTTT
TRBJ1-1	NA	TRBV5-4	NA	CASSFGGPTEAFF	TGTGCCAGCAGCTTTGGGGGCCCCACTGAAGCTTTCTTT
TRBJ2-1	NA	TRBV18	TRBD1	CASSLSGGQFSVGEQFF	TGTGCCAGCTCACTCTCTGGGGGACAGTTCTCGGTCGGTGAGCAGTTCTTC
TRBJ1-2	NA	TRBV9	NA	CASSVGTGGGYTF	TGTGCCAGCAGCGTTGGGACCGGAGGGGGCTACACCTTC
TRBJ1-4	NA	TRBV2	NA	CASSVNQGLEKLFF	TGTGCCAGCAGTGTAAATCAGGGTTTGGAAAAACTGTTTTTT
TRBJ2-1	NA	TRBV14	TRBD2	CASSPRTSIYNEQFF	TGTGCCAGCAGCCCCCGGACTAGTATCTACAATGAGCAGTTCTTC
TRBJ2-2	NA	TRBV5-4	TRBD2	CASSLGLAGDPNTGELFF	TGTGCCAGCAGCCTGGGACTAGCGGGAGATCCGAACACCGGGGAGCTGTTTTTT
TRBJ1-6	NA	TRBV7-8	NA	CASSHGWQYNSPLHF	TGTGCCAGCAGCCACGGGTGGCAGTATAATTCACCCCTCCACTTT
TRBJ2-1	NA	TRBV15	NA	CATSRGGGSLDEQFF	TGTGCCACCAGCAGAGGGGGCGGCAGCCTGGATGAGCAGTTCTTC
TRBJ1-4	NA	TRBV18	NA	CASSPYGGEKLFF	TGTGCCAGCTCACCTTACGGGGGGGAAAAACTGTTTTTT
TRBJ2-3	NA	TRBV21-1	NA	CASSTITGITDTQYF	TGTGCCAGCAGCACAATAACAGGTATCACAGATACGCAGTATTTT
TRBJ1-2	NA	TRBV19	TRBD1	CASSTRQGLTWYGYTF	TGTGCCAGTAGTACCCGACAGGGACTGACTTGGTATGGCTACACCTTC
TRBJ2-7	NA	TRBV11-1	NA	CASSPVNYEQYF	TGTGCCAGCAGCCCAGTAAACTACGAGCAGTACTTC
TRBJ2-7	NA	TRBV6-5	NA	CASSLIQGGSEQYF	TGTGCCAGCAGTTTAATACAGGGCGGCAGCGAGCAGTACTTC
TRBJ1-2	once	TRBV30	NA	CACYRAFGYGYTF	TGTGCCTGCTACAGGGCCTTCGGCTATGGCTACACCTTC
TRBJ1-1	NA	TRBV19	TRBD1	CASTADRGLINTEAFF	TGTGCCAGTACGGCGGACAGGGGGCTAATCAACACTGAAGCTTTCTTT